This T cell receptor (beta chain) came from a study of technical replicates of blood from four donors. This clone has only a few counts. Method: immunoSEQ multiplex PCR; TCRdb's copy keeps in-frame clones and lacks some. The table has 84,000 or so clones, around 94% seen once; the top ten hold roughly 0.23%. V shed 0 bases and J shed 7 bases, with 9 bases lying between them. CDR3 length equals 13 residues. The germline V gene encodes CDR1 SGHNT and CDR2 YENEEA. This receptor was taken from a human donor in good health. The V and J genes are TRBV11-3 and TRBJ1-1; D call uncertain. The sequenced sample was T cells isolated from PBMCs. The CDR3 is CASSLDLVDEAFF. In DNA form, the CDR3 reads TGTGCCAGCAGCTTAGATCTAGTGGATGAAGCTTTCTTT. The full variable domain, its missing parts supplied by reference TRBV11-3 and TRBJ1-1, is EAGVVQSPRYKIIEKKQPVAFWCNPISGHNTLYWYLQNLGQGPELLIRYENEEAVDDSQLPKDRFSAERLKGVDSTLKIQPAELGDSAVYLCASSLDLVDEAFFGQGTRLTVV.